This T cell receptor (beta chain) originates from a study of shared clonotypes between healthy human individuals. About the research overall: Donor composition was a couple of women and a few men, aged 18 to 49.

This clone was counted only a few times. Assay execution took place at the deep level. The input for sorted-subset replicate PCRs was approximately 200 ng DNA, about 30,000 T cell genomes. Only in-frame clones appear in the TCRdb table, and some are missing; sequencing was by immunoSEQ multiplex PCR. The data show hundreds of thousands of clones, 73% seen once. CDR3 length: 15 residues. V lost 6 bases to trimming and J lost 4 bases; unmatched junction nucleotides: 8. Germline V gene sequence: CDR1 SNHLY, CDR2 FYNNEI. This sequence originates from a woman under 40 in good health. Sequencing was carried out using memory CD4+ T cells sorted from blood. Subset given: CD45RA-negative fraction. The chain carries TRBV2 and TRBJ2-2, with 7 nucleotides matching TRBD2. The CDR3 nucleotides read TGTGCCAGCAGGGCGGGTAGCGGGCGCACCGGGGAGCTGTTTTTT. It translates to CASRAGSGRTGELFF.